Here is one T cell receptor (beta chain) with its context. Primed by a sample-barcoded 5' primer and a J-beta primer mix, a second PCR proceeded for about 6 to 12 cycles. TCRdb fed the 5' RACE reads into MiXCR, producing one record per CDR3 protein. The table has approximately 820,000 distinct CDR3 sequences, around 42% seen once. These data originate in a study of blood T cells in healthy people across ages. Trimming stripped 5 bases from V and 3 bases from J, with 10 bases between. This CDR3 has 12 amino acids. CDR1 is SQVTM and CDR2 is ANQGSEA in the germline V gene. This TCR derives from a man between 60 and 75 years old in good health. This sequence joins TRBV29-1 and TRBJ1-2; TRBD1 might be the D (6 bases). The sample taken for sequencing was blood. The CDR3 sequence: CSVTRGDYGYTF. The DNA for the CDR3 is TGCAGCGTTACGAGGGGGGACTATGGCTACACCTTC.